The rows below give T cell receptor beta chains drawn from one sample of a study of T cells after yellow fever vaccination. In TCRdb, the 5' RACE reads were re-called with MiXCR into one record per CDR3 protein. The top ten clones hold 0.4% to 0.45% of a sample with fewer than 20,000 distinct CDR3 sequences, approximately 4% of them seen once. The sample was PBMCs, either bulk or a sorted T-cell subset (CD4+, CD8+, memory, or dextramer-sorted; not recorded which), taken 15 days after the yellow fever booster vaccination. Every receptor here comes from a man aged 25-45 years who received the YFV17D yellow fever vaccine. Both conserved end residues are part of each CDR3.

CASSPGGRYGYTF	TRBJ1-2	TRBV3-1
CASSPDRGDVDGYTF	TRBJ1-2	TRBV13
CSVARETQYF	TRBJ2-5	TRBV29-1
CARSGRAYNEQFF	TRBJ2-1	TRBV5-4
CATSRDLGTNNSPLHF	TRBJ1-6	TRBV15
CASSIRDRGPGANVLTF	TRBJ2-6	TRBV14
CASSLTTYEQYF	TRBJ2-7	TRBV7-2
CASSEGSLEQFF	TRBJ2-1	TRBV10-1
CASSENRARESIQYF	TRBJ2-4	TRBV2
CATSGVSGAGVNEQFF	TRBJ2-1	TRBV24-1
CGWGSSYNEQFF	TRBJ2-1	TRBV29-1
CASSQGWANYEQYF	TRBJ2-7	TRBV4-3
CASSFLGANTEAFF	TRBJ1-1	TRBV27
CASSQDDRGPAGELFF	TRBJ2-2	TRBV4-3
CASSLGGRTEAFF	TRBJ1-1	TRBV5-1
CASSLVQGLVVADTQYF	TRBJ2-3	TRBV13
CASIHRLAGGLGTYEQYF	TRBJ2-7	TRBV6-2/TRBV6-3
CASSQGPTQYF	TRBJ2-5	TRBV14
CAISESLAPEETQYF	TRBJ2-5	TRBV10-3
CSAAGQGTVTGELFF	TRBJ2-2	TRBV20-1
CASSQEPLTGGLHEQYF	TRBJ2-7	TRBV4-1
CASSLLAGGSSNNSPLHF	TRBJ1-6	TRBV5-5
CASSQGQGASETQYF	TRBJ2-5	TRBV4-3
CATSPLGGLGDNEQFF	TRBJ2-1	TRBV15
CASSLAGGIYNEQFF	TRBJ2-1	TRBV5-1
CASSNPRETQYF	TRBJ2-5	TRBV11-2
CASSVVGGTDTQYF	TRBJ2-3	TRBV9